This is a list of T cell receptor beta chains from one sample in a study of T cell repertoires in cytomegalovirus infection. A single record per CDR3 protein comes from TCRdb applying MiXCR to the reads. The sample contains 450,000 to 550,000 distinct CDR3 sequences, approximately 46% of which appear only once. These receptors' antigens are unknown. This specimen consisted of cultured PBMCs, obtained from culture after CMV antigen stimulation. The receptors were gathered from a human donor in good health (CMV status not recorded). Some clones in this sample may be carry-over from other donors' samples. Each CDR3 is given with its conserved first and last residue.

j_call | v_call | cdr3_aa
TRBJ1-5 | TRBV6-1 | CASRPGQGTLQPQHF
TRBJ2-7 | TRBV7-2 | CASSPRTGPSYEQYF
TRBJ2-5 | TRBV7-2 | CASSPPGTSGPRAQYF
TRBJ2-7 | TRBV7-2 | CASSLGLGAHGYEQYF
TRBJ2-1 | TRBV6-1 | CASRQVTRDEQFF
TRBJ2-3 | TRBV7-9 | CASSPGTSAVYFDTQYF
TRBJ1-5 | TRBV7-8 | CASSLGQSGYQPQHF
TRBJ2-2 | TRBV4-2 | CASSQQTHNTGELFF
TRBJ1-4 | TRBV7-9 | CASTLSRAPSEKLFF
TRBJ2-5 | TRBV20-1 | CSAPRRGPDETQYF
TRBJ1-1 | TRBV6-2/TRBV6-3 | CATNRLAEAFF
TRBJ2-1 | TRBV7-9 | CASSKNSGTVFSSYNEQFF
TRBJ2-7 | TRBV7-4 | CASSLKGVSEQYF
TRBJ1-5 | TRBV7-8 | CASSLQVVVVQPQHF
TRBJ2-2 | TRBV4-3 | CASSQGPGRGDAGELFF
TRBJ2-7 | TRBV7-8 | CASSWGGRGYEQYF
TRBJ1-1 | TRBV12-3/TRBV12-4 | CASSLTLQEAFF
TRBJ1-1 | TRBV5-1 | CASSLEGAGEAFF
TRBJ2-1 | TRBV20-1 | CSAVGTGVNEQFF
TRBJ2-1 | TRBV7-6 | CASRPPGLAGVGEQFF
TRBJ1-3 | TRBV7-9 | CASSLDISHTGYGNTIYF
TRBJ2-1 | TRBV20-1 | CSAPPGTGTNEQFF
TRBJ1-1 | TRBV29-1 | CSVGRETFF
TRBJ2-1 | TRBV18 | CASSPGLAGGLNEQFF
TRBJ2-2 | TRBV19 | CASSIGPGAGELFF
TRBJ1-2 | TRBV7-2 | CASSFVRLYGYTF
TRBJ1-5 | TRBV18 | CASAGGNSNQPQHF
TRBJ2-1 | TRBV12-3/TRBV12-4 | CASTPPAAASSYNEQFF
TRBJ2-1 | TRBV12-3/TRBV12-4 | CASSSHLQGSLGDNEQFF
TRBJ2-3 | TRBV5-6 | CASSLRLTDTQYF
TRBJ2-7 | TRBV4-2 | CASSQGQGSLSYEQYF
TRBJ2-3 | TRBV12-3/TRBV12-4 | CASSSITSGMDTQYF
TRBJ1-1 | TRBV2 | CASTLGVANTEAFF